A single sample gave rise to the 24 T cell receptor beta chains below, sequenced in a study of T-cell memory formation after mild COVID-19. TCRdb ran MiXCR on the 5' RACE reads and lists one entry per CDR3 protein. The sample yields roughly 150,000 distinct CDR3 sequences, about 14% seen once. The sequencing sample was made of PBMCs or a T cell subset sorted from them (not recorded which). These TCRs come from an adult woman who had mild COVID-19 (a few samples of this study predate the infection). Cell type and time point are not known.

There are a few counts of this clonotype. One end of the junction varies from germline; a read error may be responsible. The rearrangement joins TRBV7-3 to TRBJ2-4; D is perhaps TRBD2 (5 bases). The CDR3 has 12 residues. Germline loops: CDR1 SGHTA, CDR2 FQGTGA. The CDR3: CASSSPAGKKIF. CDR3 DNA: TGTGCCAGCAGCTCCCCCGCCGGGAAAAAGATCTTC.

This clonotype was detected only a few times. CDR3 coding DNA: TGTGCCACCAGGGGACTAGCGGGAGGGGGCTCCTACAATGAGCAGTTCTTC. Protein product: CATRGLAGGGSYNEQFF. J is TRBJ2-1 and V is TRBV24-1; 16 positions match TRBD2. The CDR3 length is 17 residues. Germline V lookup: CDR1 KGHDR, CDR2 SFDVKD. V dropped 7 bases and J dropped 0; count of bases not matched to a gene: 2.

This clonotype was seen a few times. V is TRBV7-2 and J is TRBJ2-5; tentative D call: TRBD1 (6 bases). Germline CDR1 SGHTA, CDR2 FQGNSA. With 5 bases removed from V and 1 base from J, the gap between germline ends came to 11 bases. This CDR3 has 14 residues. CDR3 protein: CASSARGFQETQYF. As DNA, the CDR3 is TGTGCCAGCAGCGCTAGGGGGTTCCAAGAGACCCAGTACTTC.

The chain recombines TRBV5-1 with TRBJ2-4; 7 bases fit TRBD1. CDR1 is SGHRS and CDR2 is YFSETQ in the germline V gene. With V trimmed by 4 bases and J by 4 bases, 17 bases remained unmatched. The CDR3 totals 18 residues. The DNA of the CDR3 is TGCGCCAGCAGCCTGCGACGACAGGGCCTTTTCCTTAAAAACATTCAGTACTTC. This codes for CASSLRRQGLFLKNIQYF. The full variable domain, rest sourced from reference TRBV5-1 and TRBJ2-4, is KAGVTQTPRYLIKTRGQQVTLSCSPISGHRSVSWYQQTPGQGLQFLFEYFSETQRNKGNFPGRFSGRQFSNSRSEMNVSTLELGDSALYLCASSLRRQGLFLKNIQYFGAGTRLSVL.

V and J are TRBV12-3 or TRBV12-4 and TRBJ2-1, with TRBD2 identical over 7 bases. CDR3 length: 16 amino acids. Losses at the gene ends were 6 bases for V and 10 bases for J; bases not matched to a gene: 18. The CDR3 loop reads CASRGGGQGGEWEQFF. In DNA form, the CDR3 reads TGTGCCAGCAGGGGAGGAGGGCAGGGAGGGGAATGGGAGCAGTTCTTC.

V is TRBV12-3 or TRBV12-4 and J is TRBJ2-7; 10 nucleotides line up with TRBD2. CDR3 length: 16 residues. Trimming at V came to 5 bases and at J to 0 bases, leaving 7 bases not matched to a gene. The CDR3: CASSLSGRPLSYEQYF. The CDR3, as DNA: TGTGCCAGCAGTCTTAGCGGGAGGCCCCTCTCCTACGAGCAGTACTTC.

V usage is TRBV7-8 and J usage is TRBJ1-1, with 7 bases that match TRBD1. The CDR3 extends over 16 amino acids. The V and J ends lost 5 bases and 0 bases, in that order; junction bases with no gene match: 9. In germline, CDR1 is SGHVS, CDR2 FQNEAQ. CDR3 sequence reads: CASSNRQGTMNTEAFF. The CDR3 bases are TGTGCCAGCAGCAACAGACAGGGAACAATGAACACTGAAGCTTTCTTT.

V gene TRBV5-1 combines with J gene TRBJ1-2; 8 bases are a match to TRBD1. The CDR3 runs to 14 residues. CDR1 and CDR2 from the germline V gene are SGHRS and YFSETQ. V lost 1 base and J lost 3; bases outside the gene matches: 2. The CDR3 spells CASSLTGQDYGYTF. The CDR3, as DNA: TGCGCCAGCAGCTTGACGGGACAGGACTATGGCTACACCTTC.

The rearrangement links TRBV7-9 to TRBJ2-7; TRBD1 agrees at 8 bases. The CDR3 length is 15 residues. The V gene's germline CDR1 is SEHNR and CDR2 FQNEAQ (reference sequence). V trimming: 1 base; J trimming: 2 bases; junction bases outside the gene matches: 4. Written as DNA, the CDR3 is TGTGCCAGCAGCTTAGGCAGGGGGCGAACCTACGAGCAGTACTTC. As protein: CASSLGRGRTYEQYF.

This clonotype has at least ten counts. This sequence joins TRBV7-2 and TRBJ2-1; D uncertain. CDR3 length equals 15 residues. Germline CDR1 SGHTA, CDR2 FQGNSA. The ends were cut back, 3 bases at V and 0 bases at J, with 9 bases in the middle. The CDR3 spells CASSFQWGSYNEQFF. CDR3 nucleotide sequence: TGTGCCAGCAGCTTTCAATGGGGCTCCTACAATGAGCAGTTCTTC.

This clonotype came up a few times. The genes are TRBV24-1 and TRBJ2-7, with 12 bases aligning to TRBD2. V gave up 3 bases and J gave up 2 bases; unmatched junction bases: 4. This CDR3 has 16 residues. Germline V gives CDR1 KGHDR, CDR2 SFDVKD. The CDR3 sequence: CATSDPLAGGPYEQYF. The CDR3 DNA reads TGTGCCACCAGTGATCCACTAGCGGGAGGACCCTACGAGCAGTACTTC.

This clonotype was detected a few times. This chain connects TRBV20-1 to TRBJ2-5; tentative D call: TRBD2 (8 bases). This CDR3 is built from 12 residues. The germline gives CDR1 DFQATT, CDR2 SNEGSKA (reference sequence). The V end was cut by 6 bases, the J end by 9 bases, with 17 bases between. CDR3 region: CSAGTSQGAQYF. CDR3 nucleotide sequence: TGCAGTGCCGGGACTAGTCAGGGGGCCCAGTACTTC.

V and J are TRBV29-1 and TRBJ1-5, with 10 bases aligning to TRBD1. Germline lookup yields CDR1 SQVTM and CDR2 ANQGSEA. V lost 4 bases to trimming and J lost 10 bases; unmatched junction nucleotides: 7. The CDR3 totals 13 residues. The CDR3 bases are TGCAGCGTTGGTCCCGGGACAGGGGTCCCCCAGCATTTT. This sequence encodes CSVGPGTGVPQHF.

CDR3 sequence: CASSMNAGGLNEQFF. The CDR3 nucleotides read TGCGCCAGCAGCATGAATGCAGGGGGCTTAAATGAGCAGTTCTTC. The rearrangement links TRBV5-1 to TRBJ2-1, with 8 bases lining up with TRBD1. J gave up 7 bases and V 4 bases, and 10 bases lay outside the gene matches. Germline V gene sequence: CDR1 SGHRS, CDR2 YFSETQ. This CDR3 has 15 amino acids.

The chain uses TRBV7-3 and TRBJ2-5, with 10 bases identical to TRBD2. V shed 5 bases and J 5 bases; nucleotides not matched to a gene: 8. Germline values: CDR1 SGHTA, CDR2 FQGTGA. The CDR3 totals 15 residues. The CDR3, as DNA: TGTGCCAGCAGCAAACTAGCGGGGCCGCGGGAGACCCAGTACTTC. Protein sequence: CASSKLAGPRETQYF.

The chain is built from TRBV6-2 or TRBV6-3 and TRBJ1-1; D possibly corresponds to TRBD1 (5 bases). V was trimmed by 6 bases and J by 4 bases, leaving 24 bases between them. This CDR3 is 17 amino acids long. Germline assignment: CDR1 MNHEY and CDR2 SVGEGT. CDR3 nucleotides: TGTGCCAGCAGCCCACCTATCAGGGAATTTCTTCGCACTGAAGCTTTCTTT. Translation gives CASSPPIREFLRTEAFF.

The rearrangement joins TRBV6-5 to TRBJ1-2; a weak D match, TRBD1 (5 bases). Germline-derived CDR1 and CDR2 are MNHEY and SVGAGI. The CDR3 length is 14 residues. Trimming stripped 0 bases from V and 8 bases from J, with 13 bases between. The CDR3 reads CASSYSGRDGGYTF. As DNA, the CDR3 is TGTGCCAGCAGTTACTCGGGGCGCGACGGGGGCTACACCTTC.

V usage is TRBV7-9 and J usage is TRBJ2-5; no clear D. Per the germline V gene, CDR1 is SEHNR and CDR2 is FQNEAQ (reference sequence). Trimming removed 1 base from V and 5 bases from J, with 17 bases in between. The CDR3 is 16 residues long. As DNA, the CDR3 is TGTGCCAGCAGCTTAGTTAATGGACCTCCCGAGGAGACCCAGTACTTC. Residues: CASSLVNGPPEETQYF.

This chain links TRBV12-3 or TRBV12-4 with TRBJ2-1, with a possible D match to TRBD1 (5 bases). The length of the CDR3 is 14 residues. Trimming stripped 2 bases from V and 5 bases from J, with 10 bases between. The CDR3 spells CASSLSQGHNEQFF. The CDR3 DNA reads TGTGCCAGCAGTTTATCGCAGGGCCACAATGAGCAGTTCTTC.

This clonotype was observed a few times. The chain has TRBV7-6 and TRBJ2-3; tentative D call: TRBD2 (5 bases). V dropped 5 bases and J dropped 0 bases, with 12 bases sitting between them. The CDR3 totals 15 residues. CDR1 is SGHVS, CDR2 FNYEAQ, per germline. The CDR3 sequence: CASSQAAGSTDTQYF. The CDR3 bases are TGTGCCAGCAGCCAAGCGGCGGGTAGCACAGATACGCAGTATTTT.

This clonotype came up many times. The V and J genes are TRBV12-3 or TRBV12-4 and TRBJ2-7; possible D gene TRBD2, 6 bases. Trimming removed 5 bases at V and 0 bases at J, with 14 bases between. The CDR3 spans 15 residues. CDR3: CASSTDYSDSYEQYF. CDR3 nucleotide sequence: TGTGCCAGCAGTACGGACTATTCAGACTCCTACGAGCAGTACTTC.

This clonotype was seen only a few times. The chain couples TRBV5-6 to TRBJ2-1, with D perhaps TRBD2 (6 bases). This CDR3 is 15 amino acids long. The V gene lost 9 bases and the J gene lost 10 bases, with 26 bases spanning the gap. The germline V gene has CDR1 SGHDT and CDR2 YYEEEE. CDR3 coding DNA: TGTGCCACCAGACCCCGGGACTGGGGCGGGATGGAGCAGTTCTTC. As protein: CATRPRDWGGMEQFF.

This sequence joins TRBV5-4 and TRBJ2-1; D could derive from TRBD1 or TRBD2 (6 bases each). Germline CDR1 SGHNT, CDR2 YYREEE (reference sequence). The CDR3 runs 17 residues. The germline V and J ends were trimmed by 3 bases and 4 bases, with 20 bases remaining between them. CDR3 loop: CASSSPGGGQGYNEQFF. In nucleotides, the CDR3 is TGTGCCAGCAGCTCTCCAGGTGGGGGGCAGGGGTACAATGAGCAGTTCTTC.

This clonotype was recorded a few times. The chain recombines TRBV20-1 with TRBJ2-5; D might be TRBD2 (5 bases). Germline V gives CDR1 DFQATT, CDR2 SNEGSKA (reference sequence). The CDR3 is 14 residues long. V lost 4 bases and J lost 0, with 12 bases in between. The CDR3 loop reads CSAKQRRYQETQYF. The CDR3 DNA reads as TGCAGTGCTAAACAGCGGAGGTACCAAGAGACCCAGTACTTC.